These 19 T cell receptor beta chains originate from one sample sequenced in a study of blood T cell repertoires in COVID-19. The protocol was immunoSEQ multiplex PCR, while the TCRdb copy is restricted to in-frame clones and leaves out a portion. This sample has approximately 130,000 clones; around four fifths occur once, and the top ten carry more than 15%. Material for sequencing was peripheral blood. The receptors were gathered from a man older than 75 with acute or convalescent COVID-19.

This sequence joins TRBV5-4 and TRBJ1-1; 10 nucleotides match TRBD1. With V trimmed by 4 bases and J by 1 base, 19 bases remained unmatched. The length of the CDR3 is 20 residues. From germline, CDR1 is SGHNT and CDR2 YYREEE (reference sequence). CDR3 residues: CASSPGTGATVPDPNTEAFF. The DNA of the CDR3 is TGTGCCAGCAGCCCAGGGACAGGGGCGACTGTTCCCGACCCGAACACTGAAGCTTTCTTT.

CDR3 sequence: CASNQYTGELFF. DNA of the CDR3: TGTGCCAGTAACCAGTACACCGGGGAGCTGTTTTTT. The J gene is TRBJ2-2, the V gene TRBV19; D remains ambiguous. The V end was cut by 7 bases, the J end by 3 bases, with 6 bases between. The CDR3 runs 12 residues. CDR1 and CDR2 (germline): LNHDA, SQIVND (reference sequence).

V and J are TRBV6-6 and TRBJ2-7; 12 nucleotides line up with TRBD1. The J segment lost 5 bases and the V segment lost 2 bases, leaving 4 bases of the junction unmatched. CDR3 size: 15 residues. Germline values: CDR1 MNHNY, CDR2 SVGAGI (reference sequence). CDR3 bases: TGTGCCAGCAGTTACGGGACAGGGGGCAAGAACGAGCAGTACTTC. Its protein is CASSYGTGGKNEQYF.

The V gene is TRBV15, the J gene TRBJ1-2; no firm D call. V was clipped by 0 bases and J by 5 bases, with 16 bases between them. Germline CDR1 LNHNV, CDR2 YYDKDF (reference sequence). The CDR3 is made up of 16 amino acids. The CDR3 region has the DNA TGTGCCACCAGCAGAGATGGAGCTCATTTACTATATGGCTACACCTTC. Encoded protein: CATSRDGAHLLYGYTF.

The chain has TRBV10-3 and TRBJ2-7, with 7 bases aligning to TRBD2. The CDR3 has 13 amino acids. The ends lost 6 bases at V and 3 bases at J; junction bases unmatched: 5. Looked up from germline, CDR1 is ENHRY and CDR2 is SYGVKD. The CDR3 DNA sequence: TGTGCCATCAGCGGGGGGATGGGCTACGAGCAGTACTTC. Translated, it gives CAISGGMGYEQYF.

The table lists this clone with many counts. The chain uses TRBV15 and TRBJ2-1; TRBD2 aligns across 7 bases. CDR1 is LNHNV and CDR2 is YYDKDF in the germline V gene (reference sequence). V gave up 3 bases and J gave up 2 bases; unmatched junction bases: 7. The CDR3 consists of 16 residues. As DNA, the CDR3 is TGTGCCACCAGCAGGGGCCCTGGGGGGGCCTACAATGAGCAGTTCTTC. Amino acids: CATSRGPGGAYNEQFF.

The chain links TRBV7-8 to TRBJ2-7, with 11 nucleotides matching TRBD1. The germline V gene encodes CDR1 SGHVS and CDR2 FQNEAQ. Trimming removed 0 bases from V and 0 bases from J; junction bases left unmatched: 4. The CDR3 consists of 17 residues. For the CDR3, the DNA is TGTGCCAGCAGCTTAGCGGGGGACAGGGGGGGCTCCTACGAGCAGTACTTC. Its translation: CASSLAGDRGGSYEQYF. The whole variable domain, remainder taken from reference TRBV7-8 and TRBJ2-7, is GAGVSQSPRYKVAKRGQDVALRCDPISGHVSLFWYQQALGQGPEFLTYFQNEAQLDKSGLPSDRFFAERPEGSVSTLKIQRTQQEDSAVYLCASSLAGDRGGSYEQYFGPGTRLTVT.

V gene TRBV30 combines with J gene TRBJ1-4; 7 positions agree with TRBD1. Germline V lookup: CDR1 GTSNPN, CDR2 SVGIG (reference sequence). The V gene end was trimmed by 2 bases and the J gene end by 0 bases; junction bases not matched to a gene: 6. This CDR3 has 16 amino acids. The CDR3 nucleotides are TGTGCCTGGAGTCTTAGGGGGCTGTCAACTAATGAAAAACTGTTTTTT. Protein product: CAWSLRGLSTNEKLFF.

The J gene is TRBJ1-1, the V gene TRBV12-3 or TRBV12-4; D possibly corresponds to TRBD1 (6 bases). The CDR3 has 13 amino acids. V lost 5 bases and J lost 1, with 8 bases in between. This CDR3 reads CASSTRGNTEAFF. CDR3 coding DNA: TGTGCCAGCAGTACCAGGGGGAACACTGAAGCTTTCTTT.

The gene calls are TRBV19 and TRBJ2-3; TRBD2 agrees at 7 bases. This CDR3 is built from 14 residues. Germline V lookup: CDR1 LNHDA, CDR2 SQIVND (reference sequence). Germline trimming cut 6 bases from V and 2 bases from J; bases unmatched to any gene: 5. CDR3 DNA sequence: TGTGCCAGTAGGGGGGGGGAATTCACAGATACGCAGTATTTT. This encodes CASRGGEFTDTQYF.

The chain has TRBV3-1 (or the pseudogene TRBV3-2) and TRBJ2-4; D not certain. Germline values: CDR1 LGHDT, CDR2 YNNKEL (reference sequence). V was cut by 1 base and J by 0 bases, with 22 bases left in between. This CDR3 contains 20 residues. The DNA of the CDR3 is TGTGCCAGCAGCCAAGTTTTGGTCGATAAGAGCATTATAGCCAAAAACATTCAGTACTTC. Protein product: CASSQVLVDKSIIAKNIQYF.

The chain uses TRBV3-1 (or the pseudogene TRBV3-2) and TRBJ2-6, with a tentative D call TRBD2 (5 bases). CDR3 size: 16 residues. Per germline, CDR1 LGHDT and CDR2 YNNKEL (reference sequence). Trimming stripped 1 base from V and 0 bases from J, with 7 bases between. The CDR3 DNA follows: TGTGCCAGCAGCCAAGTGCGGGTCTCTGGGGCCAACGTCCTGACTTTC. Its protein product is CASSQVRVSGANVLTF.

The table lists this clone with a few counts. The V gene is TRBV6-5, the J gene TRBJ1-6, with a possible D match to TRBD1 (5 bases). The CDR3 has 14 residues. Trimming stripped 8 bases from V and 10 bases from J, with 18 bases between. CDR1 and CDR2 (germline): MNHEY, SVGAGI. Here the CDR3 reads CASSTGRVRSPLHF. DNA of the CDR3: TGTGCCAGCTCAACCGGCAGGGTCAGGTCACCCCTCCACTTT.

The V call is TRBV11-2, the J call TRBJ1-5; D gene unclear. This CDR3 comprises 13 residues. CDR1 is SGHAT, CDR2 FQNNGV, per germline. V gave up 5 bases and J gave up 7 bases, with 12 bases separating them. The CDR3: CASSVGTRQPQHF. For the CDR3, the DNA is TGTGCCAGCAGCGTAGGAACCAGGCAGCCCCAGCATTTT.

The chain combines TRBV5-8 with TRBJ2-7, with D tentatively TRBD1 (5 bases). The germline CDR1 and CDR2 sequences are SGHTS and YDEGEE. Trimming shortened V by 5 bases and J by 4 bases, and 10 bases separated the two germline ends. The CDR3 extends over 12 amino acids. CDR3 nucleotide sequence: TGTGCCAGCAGACAGGACGGGTACGAGCAGTACTTC. Amino acids: CASRQDGYEQYF.

V gene TRBV5-4 combines with J gene TRBJ2-7; D not certain. CDR1 and CDR2 (germline): SGHNT, YYREEE (reference sequence). V lost 5 bases and J lost 5, with 20 bases in between. The CDR3 totals 15 residues. CDR3: CASSAPGSSNHEQYF. CDR3 bases: TGTGCCAGCAGTGCTCCCGGGTCCTCCAATCACGAGCAGTACTTC.

The table lists this clone with a few counts. V usage is TRBV3-1 (or the pseudogene TRBV3-2) and J usage is TRBJ1-3, with 7 bases fitting TRBD1. The CDR3 contains 17 residues. V was pared by 0 bases and J by 0 bases, with 5 bases of the junction left unmatched. Germline CDR1 is LGHDT and CDR2 is YNNKEL (reference sequence). CDR3 bases: TGTGCCAGCAGCCAAGATCTCGGGACAGTCTCTGGAAACACCATATATTTT. Translation: CASSQDLGTVSGNTIYF.

This sequence joins TRBV6-5 and TRBJ2-2, with D tentatively TRBD1 (6 bases). The CDR3 sequence is 14 residues long. Trimming shortened V by 5 bases and J by 1 base, and 8 bases separated the two germline ends. Germline V gene sequence: CDR1 MNHEY, CDR2 SVGAGI. This CDR3 is CASSKGQNTGELFF. The CDR3 region has the DNA TGTGCCAGCAGTAAGGGACAGAACACCGGGGAGCTGTTTTTT.

The V call is TRBV15, the J call TRBJ1-3, with a weak D call TRBD1 (6 bases). V shed 2 bases and J shed 0 bases, with 17 bases lying between them. The CDR3 contains 18 residues. Germline values: CDR1 LNHNV, CDR2 YYDKDF (reference sequence). The CDR3: CATSRSDRPFTSGNTIYF. DNA of the CDR3: TGTGCCACCAGCAGAAGTGACAGGCCCTTCACCTCTGGAAACACCATATATTTT.